The entry that follows covers one T cell receptor beta chain sequence. Selected positively for CCR7 and CD45RO-negative, naive CD8 cells excluded terminally differentiated effector memory CD45RA+ cells. Germline V lookup: CDR1 MDHEN, CDR2 SYDVKM. The CDR3 is 17 amino acids. Trimming removed 3 bases from V and 3 bases from J, with 18 bases in between. Investigators spread the genomic DNA of each subset evenly over several immunoSEQ plates. Measured with immunoSEQ multiplex PCR; TCRdb has only the in-frame clones, and not every one. The table lists hundreds of thousands of clones, 90% to 97% of them singletons, with about 0.12% in the top ten. The sample comes from a study of shared clonotypes between healthy human individuals. Across the study: Three plates each covered CD4 naive and memory; CD8 naive two, CD8 memory one.

The specimen sequenced was naive CD8+ T cells sorted from blood. This TCR was recovered from a woman in her twenties or thirties in good health. The chain links TRBV28 to TRBJ1-5; D is uncertain. In DNA form, the CDR3 reads TGTGCCAGCAGTTTCGGTTCGGGCCCGAGGGCCAATCAGCCCCAGCATTTT. Amino acid sequence: CASSFGSGPRANQPQHF.